This TCR beta chain was documented in a study of blood T cells in healthy people across ages (dated by TCRdb to between 2015 and 2016). At the level of the whole study: In model experiments, template switching captured roughly one uniquely barcoded TCR beta cDNA molecule for every two T cells. The study analyzed two additional independent replicas of 1 million unique cDNA reads from the same blood draw for two donors, one aged 18 to 29 and one aged 80 or older. To avoid experimental bias, donors of different ages were randomly spread across the sequencing lanes. The donors were split into four age groups: young (average around 15 years), middle-aged (39), aged (approximately 60) and long-lived (over 80). Age-related changes in TCR beta repertoire diversity were measured in the study by deep sequencing normalized with unique cDNA molecular identifiers. Results the study describes overall, beyond this receptor: Estimates of total diversity from one million sequenced T cells were regarded as lower bounds and underestimates. As age increased, observed TCR beta diversity per million T cells dropped in a roughly linear way, and a significant reduction was already evident by age around 41. Since profiling was done on bulk unsorted PBMCs, naive and antigen-experienced compartments could not be conclusively compared. Compared with the aged group, the long-lived group had more naive CD4+ T cells, fewer expanded clones and increased TCR diversity, a pattern suggesting age selection. There was a strong correlation between observed TCR beta diversity and the percentage of naive T cells measured by flow cytometry. The CMV infection status of donors was not known, potentially confounding age-related changes in expanded clonotypes.

To note about this clonotype: It lacks a known antigen. Per-base qualities were not stored, and no clone one base away is much larger.

The donors were roughly 38 Caucasian individuals from Russia, aged roughly 6 to 100 years, who were systemically healthy. Each donor gave approximately 9.3 milliliters of peripheral blood, collected into EDTA-treated Vacutainer tubes. PBMCs were isolated by Ficoll-Paque density-gradient centrifugation, with at least 6 million obtained per sample. Total RNA, at least 6 micrograms per sample, was extracted from PBMCs with Trizol reagent. For every donor, flow cytometry on a PBMC aliquot measured the percentage of naive CD45RAhigh/CD27high T cells. The cysteine opens and the phenylalanine closes a CDR3 of 13 amino acids. Only the CDR3 region is kept as DNA, spanning 39 bases read in frame from base 1. Via the germline V gene (reference sequence), CDR1 is GTSNPN and CDR2 SVGIG. Relative to germline, V is missing 0 bases and J is missing 6 bases, with 4 bases of the junction outside any gene match. The library was obtained by 5' RACE. TCRdb lists the instrument as Illumina HiSeq 2500. A second about 7 to 11 cycle PCR used a sample-barcoded 5' primer and a J-beta primer mix. A template-switch 5' adaptor carrying 12 random nucleotides introduced a unique molecular identifier onto each TCR beta cDNA molecule. Each sample yielded at least 3 million CDR3-containing paired-end reads. First-strand cDNA synthesis was performed from all RNA using the Mint cDNA synthesis kit, with priming by a TRBC-specific oligonucleotide. After uracil-DNA glycosylase treatment, a first 18-cycle PCR used universal primers M1SS and BC2_uni_R on all cDNA. For the original study's pipeline: Each sample was normalized by randomly selecting 1 million high-quality reads, each carrying a distinct molecular identifier. Instead of being binned into consensus sequences, reads that shared molecular identifiers were thrown out. MiTCR, set to a Q25 quality threshold and the strictest error-elimination algorithm, was used for CDR3 identification, clonotype clustering and error correction. A nonparametric unseen species model with Euler transformation was used to estimate lower-bound total TCR beta diversity. The public reads were quality trimmed at Q25 with fastp and then assembled into clones with MiXCR by TCRdb, keeping productive beta chains. Entries that share a CDR3 protein sequence are merged under the most common genes and DNA. V and J calls and clone size were set by TCRdb, not the authors. Recorded for this sample are roughly 800,000 distinct CDR3 sequences; roughly 50% of them occurred a single time. Roughly 20% of the sample belongs to the ten largest clones.

Sequencing was performed on blood. This chain is built from TRBV30 and TRBJ2-5; the junction holds 7 bases that match TRBD1. The sequence was obtained from a man aged 25-45 years in good health. The bases are TGTGCCTGGAGTGTTTCAGGGGGAAAGACCCAGTACTTC. Its protein product is CAWSVSGGKTQYF.